This T cell receptor beta chain appears in the sequencing data of a study of liver allograft versus peripheral blood T cells. Looking at the study overall: The authors compared T cell receptor repertoires in transplanted livers with those in the peripheral blood of recipients.

MiXCR, applied by TCRdb to the reads, yields one record per CDR3 protein. The table has approximately 12,000 distinct CDR3 sequences, approximately 22% seen once. The germline CDR1 and CDR2 sequences are KGHSH and LQKENI. V lost 3 bases to trimming and J lost 13 bases, with 16 bases between them. The CDR3 runs to 13 residues. This clonotype appeared a few times. Its matching antigen is unknown. The study's findings and limits: Intragraft T cell receptor repertoires of liver allografts were reportedly distinct from those in peripheral blood.

The source of this sequence is a human patient who had a liver transplant. Some T cells may trace back to the graft donor. This chain joins TRBV18 and TRBJ2-1; TRBD2 is a possible D gene (5 bases). CDR3 in DNA: TGTGCCAGCTCACCCGCTAGCCACCTTGGACAGTTCTTC. Its protein is CASSPASHLGQFF.